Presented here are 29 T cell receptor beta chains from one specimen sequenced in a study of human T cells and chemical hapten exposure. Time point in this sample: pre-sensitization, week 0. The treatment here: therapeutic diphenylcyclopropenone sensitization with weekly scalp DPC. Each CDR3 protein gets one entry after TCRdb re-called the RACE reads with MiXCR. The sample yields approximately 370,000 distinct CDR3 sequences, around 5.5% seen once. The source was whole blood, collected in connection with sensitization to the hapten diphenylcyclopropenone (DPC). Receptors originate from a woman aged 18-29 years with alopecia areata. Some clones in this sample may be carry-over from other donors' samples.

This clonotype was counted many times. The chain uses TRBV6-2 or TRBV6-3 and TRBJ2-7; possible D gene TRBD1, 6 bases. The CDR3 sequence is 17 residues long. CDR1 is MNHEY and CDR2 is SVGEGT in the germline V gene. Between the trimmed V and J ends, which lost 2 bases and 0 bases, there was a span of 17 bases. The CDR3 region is CASSYPNPGHRSYEQYF. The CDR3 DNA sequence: TGTGCCAGCAGTTACCCAAACCCGGGACATCGCTCCTACGAGCAGTACTTC.

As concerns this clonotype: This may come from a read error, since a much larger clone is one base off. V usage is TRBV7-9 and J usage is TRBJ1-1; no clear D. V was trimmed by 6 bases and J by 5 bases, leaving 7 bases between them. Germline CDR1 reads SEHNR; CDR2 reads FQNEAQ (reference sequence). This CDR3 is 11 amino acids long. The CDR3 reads CASRSGTEAFF. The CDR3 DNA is TGTGCCAGCAGGTCCGGGACTGAAGCTTTCTTT.

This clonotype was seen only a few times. Written as DNA, the CDR3 is TGTGCCAGCAGTTACCTGGCTAGCGGGGGGCCGGGAGAGACCCAGTACTTC. Translation: CASSYLASGGPGETQYF. The chain is built from TRBV6-5 and TRBJ2-5; 11 bases align to TRBD2. V gave up 2 bases and J gave up 4 bases; unmatched junction bases: 9. The V gene's germline CDR1 is MNHEY and CDR2 SVGAGI. CDR3 length: 17 amino acids.

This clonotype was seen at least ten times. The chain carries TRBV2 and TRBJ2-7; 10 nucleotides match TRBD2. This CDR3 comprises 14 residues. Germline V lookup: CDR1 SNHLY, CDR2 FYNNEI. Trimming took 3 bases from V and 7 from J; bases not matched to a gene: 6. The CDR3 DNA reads TGTGCCAGCAGTGATCTAGCGGGGGCGGAGGAGCAGTACTTC. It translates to CASSDLAGAEEQYF.

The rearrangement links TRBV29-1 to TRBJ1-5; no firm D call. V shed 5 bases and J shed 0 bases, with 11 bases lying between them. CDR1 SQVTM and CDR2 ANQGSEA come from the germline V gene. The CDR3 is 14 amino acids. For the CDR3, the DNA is TGCAGCGTTAGTCTAGGTTATAGCAATCAGCCCCAGCATTTT. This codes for CSVSLGYSNQPQHF.

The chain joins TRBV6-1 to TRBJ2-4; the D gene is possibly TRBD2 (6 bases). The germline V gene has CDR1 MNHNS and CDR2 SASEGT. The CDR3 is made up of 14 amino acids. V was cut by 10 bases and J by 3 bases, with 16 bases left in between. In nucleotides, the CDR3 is TGTGCCATCAACCCCGGGACTCACAAAAACATTCAGTACTTC. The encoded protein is CAINPGTHKNIQYF.

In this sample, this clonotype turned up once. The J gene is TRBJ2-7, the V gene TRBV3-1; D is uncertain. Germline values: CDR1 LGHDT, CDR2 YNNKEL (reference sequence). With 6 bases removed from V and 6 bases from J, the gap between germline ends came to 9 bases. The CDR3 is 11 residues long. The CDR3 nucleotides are TGTGCCAGCAGAGGAGTCGCCGAGCAGTACTTC. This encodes CASRGVAEQYF.

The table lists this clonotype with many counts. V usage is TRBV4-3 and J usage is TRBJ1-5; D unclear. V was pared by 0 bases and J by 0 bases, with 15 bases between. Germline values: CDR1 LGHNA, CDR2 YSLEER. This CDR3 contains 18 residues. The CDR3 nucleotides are TGCGCCAGCAGCCAAGATATAGGAGGGATTATTAGCAATCAGCCCCAGCATTTT. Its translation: CASSQDIGGIISNQPQHF.

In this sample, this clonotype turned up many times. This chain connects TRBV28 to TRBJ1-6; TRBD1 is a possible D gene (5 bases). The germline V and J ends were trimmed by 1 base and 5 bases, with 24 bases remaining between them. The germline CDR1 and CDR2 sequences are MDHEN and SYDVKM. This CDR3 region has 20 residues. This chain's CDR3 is CASSLFGAPGTEIDNSPLHF. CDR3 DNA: TGTGCCAGCAGTTTATTTGGGGCCCCGGGGACCGAAATCGATAATTCACCCCTCCACTTT.

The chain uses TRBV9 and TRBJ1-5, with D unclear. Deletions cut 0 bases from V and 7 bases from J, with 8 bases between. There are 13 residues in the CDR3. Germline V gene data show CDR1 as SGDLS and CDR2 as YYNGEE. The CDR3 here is CASSVEPGQPQHF. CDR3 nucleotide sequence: TGTGCCAGCAGCGTAGAACCGGGGCAGCCCCAGCATTTT.

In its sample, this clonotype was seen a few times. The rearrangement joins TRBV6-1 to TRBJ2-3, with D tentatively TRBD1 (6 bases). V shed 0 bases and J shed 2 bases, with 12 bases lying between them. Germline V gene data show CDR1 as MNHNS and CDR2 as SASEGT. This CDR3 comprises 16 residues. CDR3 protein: CASSEAAGVHTDTQYF. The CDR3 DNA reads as TGTGCCAGCAGTGAAGCTGCAGGGGTCCACACAGATACGCAGTATTTT.

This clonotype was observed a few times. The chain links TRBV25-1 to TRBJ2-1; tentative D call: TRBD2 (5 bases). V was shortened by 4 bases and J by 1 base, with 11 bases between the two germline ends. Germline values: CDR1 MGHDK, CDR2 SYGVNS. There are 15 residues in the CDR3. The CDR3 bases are TGTGCCAGCAGTGTGTCGGGGATATCCTACAATGAGCAGTTCTTC. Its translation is CASSVSGISYNEQFF. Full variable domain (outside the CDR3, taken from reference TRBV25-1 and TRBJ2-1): EADIYQTPRYLVIGTGKKITLECSQTMGHDKMYWYQQDPGMELHLIHYSYGVNSTEKGDLSSESTVSRIRTEHFPLTLESARPSHTSQYLCASSVSGISYNEQFFGPGTRLTVL.

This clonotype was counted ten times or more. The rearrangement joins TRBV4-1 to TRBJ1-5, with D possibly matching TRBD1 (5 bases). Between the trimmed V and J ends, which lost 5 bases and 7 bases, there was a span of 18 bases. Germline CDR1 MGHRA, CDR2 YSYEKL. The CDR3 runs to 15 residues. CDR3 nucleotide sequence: TGCGCCAGCAGCGCTCAGGGACGGAGGGAACAGCCCCAGCATTTT. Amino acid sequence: CASSAQGRREQPQHF.

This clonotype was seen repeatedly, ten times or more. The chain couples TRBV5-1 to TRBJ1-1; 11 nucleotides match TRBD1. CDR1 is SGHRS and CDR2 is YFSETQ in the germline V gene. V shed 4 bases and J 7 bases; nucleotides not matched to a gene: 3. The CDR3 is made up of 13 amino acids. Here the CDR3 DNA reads TGCGCCAGCAGCGTGGGACAGGGGGGTGAAGCTTTCTTT. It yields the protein CASSVGQGGEAFF.

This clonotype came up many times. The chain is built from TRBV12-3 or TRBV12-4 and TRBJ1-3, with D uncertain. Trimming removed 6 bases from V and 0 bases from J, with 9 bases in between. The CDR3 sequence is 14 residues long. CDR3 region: CASSPQGSGNTIYF. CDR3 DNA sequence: TGTGCCAGCAGCCCCCAAGGCTCTGGAAACACCATATATTTT.

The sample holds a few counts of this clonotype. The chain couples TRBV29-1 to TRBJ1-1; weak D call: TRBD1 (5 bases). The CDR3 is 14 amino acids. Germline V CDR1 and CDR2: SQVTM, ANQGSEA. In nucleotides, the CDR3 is TGCAGAGATTTCGTTAGGGGAATGAACACTGAAGCTTTCTTT. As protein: CRDFVRGMNTEAFF.

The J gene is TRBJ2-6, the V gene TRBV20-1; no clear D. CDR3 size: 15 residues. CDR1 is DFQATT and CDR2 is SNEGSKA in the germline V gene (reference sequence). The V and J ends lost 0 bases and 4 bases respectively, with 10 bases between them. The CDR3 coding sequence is TGCAGTGCTAGAGATGGCGGATCAGGGGCCAACGTCCTGACTTTC. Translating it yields CSARDGGSGANVLTF.

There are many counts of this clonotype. The CDR3, as DNA: TGTGCCAGCAGCCAATCATTATCGGGGACCAAAAACATTCAGTACTTC. This translates into CASSQSLSGTKNIQYF. This chain uses TRBV14 with TRBJ2-4, with D possibly TRBD2 on 5 matching bases. CDR1 is SGHDN and CDR2 is FVKESK in the germline V gene. The CDR3 sequence is 16 residues long. The germline V and J ends were trimmed by 2 bases and 2 bases, with 13 bases remaining between them.

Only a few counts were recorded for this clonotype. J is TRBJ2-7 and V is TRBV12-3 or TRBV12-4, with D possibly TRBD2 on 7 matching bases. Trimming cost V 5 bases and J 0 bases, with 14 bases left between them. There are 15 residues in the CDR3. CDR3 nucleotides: TGTGCCAGCAGTCTCCGGGGGGCCTCCTCCTACGAGCAGTACTTC. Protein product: CASSLRGASSYEQYF.

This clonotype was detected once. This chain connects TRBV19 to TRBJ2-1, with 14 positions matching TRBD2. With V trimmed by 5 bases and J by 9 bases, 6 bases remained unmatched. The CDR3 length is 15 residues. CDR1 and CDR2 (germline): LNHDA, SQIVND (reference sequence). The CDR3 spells CASSPWTSGGIEQFF. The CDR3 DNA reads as TGTGCCAGTAGTCCCTGGACTAGCGGGGGGATTGAGCAGTTCTTC. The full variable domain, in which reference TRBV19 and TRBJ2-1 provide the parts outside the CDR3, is DGGITQSPKYLFRKEGQNVTLSCEQNLNHDAMYWYRQDPGQGLRLIYYSQIVNDFQKGDIAEGYSVSREKKESFPLTVTSAQKNPTAFYLCASSPWTSGGIEQFFGPGTRLTVL.

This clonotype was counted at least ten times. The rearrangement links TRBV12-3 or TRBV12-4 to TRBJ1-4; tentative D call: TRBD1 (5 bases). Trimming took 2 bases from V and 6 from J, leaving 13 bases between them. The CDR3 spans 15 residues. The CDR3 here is CASSLRGAGHEKLFF. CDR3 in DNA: TGTGCCAGCAGTTTAAGAGGGGCAGGGCATGAAAAACTGTTTTTT.

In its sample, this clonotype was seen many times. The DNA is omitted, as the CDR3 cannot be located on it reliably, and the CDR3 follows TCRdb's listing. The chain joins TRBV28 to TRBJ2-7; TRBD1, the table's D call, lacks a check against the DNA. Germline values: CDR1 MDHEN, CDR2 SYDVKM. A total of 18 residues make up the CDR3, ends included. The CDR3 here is CASSLSLRGGLPSYEQYF.

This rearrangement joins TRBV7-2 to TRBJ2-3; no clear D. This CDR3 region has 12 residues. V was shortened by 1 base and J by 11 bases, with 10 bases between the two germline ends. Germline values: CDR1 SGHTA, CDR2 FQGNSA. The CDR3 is CASSLGWTLQYF. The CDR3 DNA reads TGTGCCAGCAGCTTAGGCTGGACCCTGCAGTATTTT.

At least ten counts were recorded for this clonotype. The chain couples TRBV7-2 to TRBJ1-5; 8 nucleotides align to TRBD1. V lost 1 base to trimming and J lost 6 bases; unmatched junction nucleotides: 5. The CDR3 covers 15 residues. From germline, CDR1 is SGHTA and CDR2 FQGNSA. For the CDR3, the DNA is TGTGCCAGCAGCTTAGGGCAGGGGGCATTTCAGCCCCAGCATTTT. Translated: CASSLGQGAFQPQHF.

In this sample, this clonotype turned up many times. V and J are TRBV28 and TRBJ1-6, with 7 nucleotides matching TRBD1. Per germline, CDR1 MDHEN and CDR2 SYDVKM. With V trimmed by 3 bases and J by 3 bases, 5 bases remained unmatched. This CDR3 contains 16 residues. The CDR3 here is CASSFLRDSYNSPLHF. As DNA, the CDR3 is TGTGCCAGCAGTTTTCTCCGGGACAGCTATAATTCACCCCTCCACTTT.

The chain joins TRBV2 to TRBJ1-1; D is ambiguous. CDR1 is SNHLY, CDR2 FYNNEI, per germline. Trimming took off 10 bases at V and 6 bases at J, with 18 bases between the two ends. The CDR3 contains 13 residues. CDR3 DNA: TGTGCCACCTTTAGCGGGGAGTGGGCTGAAGCTTTCTTT. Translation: CATFSGEWAEAFF. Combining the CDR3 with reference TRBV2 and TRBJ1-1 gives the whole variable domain EPEVTQTPSHQVTQMGQEVILRCVPISNHLYFYWYRQILGQKVEFLVSFYNNEISEKSEIFDDQFSVERPDGSNFTLKIRSTKLEDSAMYFCATFSGEWAEAFFGQGTRLTVV.

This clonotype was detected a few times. The CDR3 region has the DNA TGTGCCAGCAGGGAACTAGGGGCCAAAAACATTCAGTACTTC. Its translation is CASRELGAKNIQYF. V and J are TRBV27 and TRBJ2-4; a possible D gene is TRBD2 (5 bases). Germline assignment: CDR1 MNHEY and CDR2 SMNVEV (reference sequence). V was trimmed by 6 bases and J by 1 base, leaving 10 bases between them. This CDR3 is 14 amino acids long.

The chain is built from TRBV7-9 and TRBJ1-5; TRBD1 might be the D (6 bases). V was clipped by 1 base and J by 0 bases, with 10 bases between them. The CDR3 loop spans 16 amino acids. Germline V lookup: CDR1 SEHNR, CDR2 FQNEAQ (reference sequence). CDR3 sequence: CASSLGSTGSNQPQHF. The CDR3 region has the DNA TGTGCCAGCAGCTTAGGGTCGACAGGTAGCAATCAGCCCCAGCATTTT.

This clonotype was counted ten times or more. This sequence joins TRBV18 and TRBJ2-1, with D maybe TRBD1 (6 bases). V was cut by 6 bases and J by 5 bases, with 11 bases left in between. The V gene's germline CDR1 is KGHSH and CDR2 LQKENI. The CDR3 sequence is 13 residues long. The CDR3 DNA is TGTGCCAGCTCCGGACAGATTGACAATGAGCAGTTCTTC. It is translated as CASSGQIDNEQFF.